This TCR beta chain was found in a study of blood T cell repertoires in COVID-19. Across the whole study: Donors in the United States, Italy and Spain gave samples during acute or convalescent COVID-19.

Individuals aged about 18 to 90 years were recruited from about two dozen US areas. Per the original methods: Counts of nucleated cells, estimated from reference gene primer amplification, were obtained. Clones were read by immunoSEQ multiplex PCR, and TCRdb kept only the in-frame ones, dropping some. That table is the source of V, J and clone size, and D and trimming were worked out from the DNA. Among approximately 200,000 clones listed, 87% were seen once. This clone was detected once. The V gene's germline CDR1 is SGHVS and CDR2 FNYEAQ. The CDR3 runs to 19 residues. Trimming at V came to 5 bases and at J to 0 bases, leaving 9 bases not matched to a gene.

Material for sequencing was PBMCs or T cells enriched from blood (not recorded which). The sequence came from a woman aged 25 to 39 who had recovered from COVID-19. The rearrangement links TRBV7-6 to TRBJ2-5, with TRBD2 matching 16 bases. In DNA, the CDR3 is TGTGCCAGCAGCCATTTGCCGGGACTAGCGGGGGGGTACCAAGAGACCCAGTACTTC. Translating it yields CASSHLPGLAGGYQETQYF.